This T cell receptor (beta chain) derives from a study of shared clonotypes between healthy human individuals. Overall study results and limits: Researchers sampled blood only, noting tissue repertoires likely differ. At large depth, rarefaction still showed sorted-subset sequencing to be incomplete.

Of note for this clone: Its antigen is unknown.

Sequencing was performed with immunoSEQ multiplex PCR; in TCRdb, only in-frame clones are kept and a portion is missing. The sample has around 700,000 clones, roughly 72% seen once. CDR3 length equals 17 residues. Germline V gives CDR1 MNHEY, CDR2 SMNVEV (reference sequence). J was trimmed by 3 bases and V by 5 bases; bases with no gene match: 11. Sequencing was carried out using memory CD4+ T cells sorted from blood. The sample's subset: CD45RA-negative fraction. The rearrangement joins TRBV27 to TRBJ1-1, with 11 bases aligning to TRBD1. The TCR originated in a woman aged 25 to 45 in good health. CDR3 residues: CASSPTGQGAVYTEAFF. DNA of the CDR3: TGTGCCAGCAGTCCAACCGGACAGGGGGCCGTCTACACTGAAGCTTTCTTT.